This T cell receptor beta chain was observed in a study of T cells in narcolepsy. The table came from immunoSEQ multiplex PCR; TCRdb's copy has only in-frame clones and leaves some out. Of around 30,000 clones in the sample, 81% are singletons; the top ten hold approximately 2.2%. Trimming shortened V by 6 bases and J by 2 bases, and 12 bases separated the two germline ends. CDR3 length equals 14 residues. From germline, CDR1 is PRHDT and CDR2 FYEKMQ (reference sequence). The genes are TRBV13 and TRBJ2-3; D is unresolved. The sequence came from a human donor in good health. Sequenced input: memory (CD45RA-) CD4+ T cells from blood. The CDR3 spells CASSSDPFTDTQYF. The CDR3 region has the DNA TGTGCCAGCAGTTCGGACCCATTCACAGATACGCAGTATTTT.